This passage covers 29 T cell receptor beta chains from one sample sequenced in a study of OX40 agonist ivuxolimab in advanced cancers. Repertoires were generated with immunoSEQ multiplex PCR, while TCRdb's copy carries only in-frame clones and drops some. The repertoire includes tens of thousands of clones, approximately 86% of them detected once, and roughly 7.5% sits in the top ten. Material: CD4+ or CD8+ T cells sorted from blood, obtained in a trial of the OX40 agonist ivuxolimab. These receptors all stem from an adult with an advanced solid tumor such as melanoma, head and neck, liver or kidney cancer.

This clone was seen once. The chain couples TRBV7-6 to TRBJ2-7; TRBD2 matches at 9 bases. CDR3 length equals 15 residues. Germline loops: CDR1 SGHVS, CDR2 FNYEAQ. V was clipped by 2 bases and J by 6 bases; unmatched bases: 8. The CDR3, as DNA: TGTGCCAGCAGCTTAAATCTAGCGGGATCGACCGAGCAGTACTTC. Its translation: CASSLNLAGSTEQYF. Full variable domain (missing parts from reference TRBV7-6 and TRBJ2-7): GAGVSQSPRYKVTKRGQDVALRCDPISGHVSLYWYRQALGQGPEFLTYFNYEAQQDKSGLPNDRFSAERPEGSISTLTIQRTEQRDSAMYRCASSLNLAGSTEQYFGPGTRLTVT.

The CDR3 DNA reads TGTGCCAGCAGCCTATCCGCAGCGAACACCGGGGAGCTGTTTTTT. Amino acids: CASSLSAANTGELFF. The chain combines TRBV28 with TRBJ2-2; D not certain. Trimming removed 6 bases at V and 0 bases at J, with 11 bases between. Germline lookup yields CDR1 MDHEN and CDR2 SYDVKM. This CDR3 is 15 amino acids long.

This clone was counted between two and nine times. The chain joins TRBV19 to TRBJ1-6; no firm D call. Trimming left V 3 bases short and J 2 bases short, with 8 bases between. The CDR3 is made up of 15 amino acids. The germline gives CDR1 LNHDA, CDR2 SQIVND (reference sequence). CDR3 DNA: TGTGCCAGTAGTATTGACGGAACCTATAATTCACCCCTCCACTTT. As protein: CASSIDGTYNSPLHF.

This clone came up a few times. The V gene is TRBV6-4, the J gene TRBJ1-1; D might be TRBD1 (5 bases). Germline CDR1 and CDR2: MRHNA and SNTAGT. Trimming shortened V by 4 bases and J by 10 bases, and 10 bases separated the two germline ends. This CDR3 is 11 amino acids long. The CDR3 DNA reads as TGTGCCAGCAGTGGAGGGGCGGGAGCTTTCTTT. This sequence encodes CASSGGAGAFF.

This clone was detected once. The rearrangement uses TRBV27 and TRBJ2-3, with D perhaps matching TRBD1 (6 bases). The CDR3 totals 15 residues. The germline V gene has CDR1 MNHEY and CDR2 SMNVEV (reference sequence). Trimming left V 6 bases short and J 3 bases short, with 16 bases between. CDR3 amino acids: CASRQQGSGTDTQYF. As DNA, the CDR3 is TGTGCCAGCAGACAACAGGGTTCAGGGACAGATACGCAGTATTTT.

This clone was picked up one time. The chain employs TRBV11-2 and TRBJ1-4, with D perhaps matching TRBD1 (5 bases). From germline, CDR1 is SGHAT and CDR2 FQNNGV. The CDR3 runs to 13 residues. Trimming shortened V by 5 bases and J by 6 bases, and 10 bases separated the two germline ends. CDR3 amino acids: CASSLGGDEKLFF. The CDR3 DNA follows: TGTGCCAGCAGCCTGGGGGGGGATGAAAAACTGTTTTTT.

V usage is TRBV27 and J usage is TRBJ1-2; D unclear. Per the germline V gene, CDR1 is MNHEY and CDR2 is SMNVEV (reference sequence). V shed 6 bases and J shed 2 bases, with 13 bases lying between them. The CDR3 length is 14 residues. The CDR3 bases are TGTGCCAGCAGCCCAAGAGAGGGAAACTATGGCTACACCTTC. This codes for CASSPREGNYGYTF.

As regards this clone: Other nucleotide sequences in the sample specify the same CDR3. This chain's CDR3 is CSVEEGTYEQYF. The CDR3 nucleotides read TGCAGCGTTGAGGAGGGCACCTACGAGCAGTACTTC. The gene calls are TRBV29-1 and TRBJ2-7, with D possibly matching TRBD2 (6 bases). V was pared by 3 bases and J by 2 bases, with 8 bases between. The length of the CDR3 is 12 residues. Looked up from germline, CDR1 is SQVTM and CDR2 is ANQGSEA.

V gene TRBV6-1 combines with J gene TRBJ2-5, with 11 bases matching TRBD2. In germline, CDR1 is MNHNS, CDR2 SASEGT. The CDR3 is made up of 17 amino acids. V was pared by 1 base and J by 1 base, with 5 bases of the junction left unmatched. The CDR3 protein is CASSEGSSGRSQETQYF. The CDR3 region has the DNA TGTGCCAGCAGTGAAGGATCTAGCGGGAGGTCCCAAGAGACCCAGTACTTC.

J is TRBJ2-7 and V is TRBV5-4; D possibly uses TRBD1 or TRBD2 (6 bases each). This CDR3 is 13 amino acids long. The germline V gene encodes CDR1 SGHNT and CDR2 YYREEE (reference sequence). The germline V and J ends were trimmed by 4 bases and 4 bases, with 12 bases remaining between them. CDR3: CASSRTGAYEQYF. The CDR3 bases are TGTGCCAGCAGCCGAACGGGGGCGTACGAGCAGTACTTC.

The CDR3 bases are TGCGCCAGCAGCTTGGTAGGGGCTGCAACTAATGAAAAACTGTTTTTT. As protein: CASSLVGAATNEKLFF. This rearrangement joins TRBV5-1 to TRBJ1-4, with a weak D call TRBD1 (5 bases). The CDR3 is 16 residues long. Germline CDR1 reads SGHRS; CDR2 reads YFSETQ. Deletions cut 0 bases from V and 0 bases from J, with 9 bases between.

This clone turned up a few times. The rearrangement links TRBV27 to TRBJ2-1; 8 bases line up with TRBD2. CDR1 and CDR2 from the germline V gene are MNHEY and SMNVEV (reference sequence). Trimming cost V 0 bases and J 3 bases; bases outside gene matches: 7. This CDR3 spans 17 amino acids. CDR3: CASSLSSPAGVYNEQFF. The CDR3 region has the DNA TGTGCCAGCAGTTTATCTAGCCCAGCGGGAGTCTACAATGAGCAGTTCTTC.

The rearrangement joins TRBV30 to TRBJ1-5, with D hard to call. Between the trimmed V and J ends, which lost 2 bases and 10 bases, there was a span of 15 bases. Looked up from germline, CDR1 is GTSNPN and CDR2 is SVGIG (reference sequence). This CDR3 is 13 amino acids long. In DNA, the CDR3 is TGTGCCTGGAGTCCGGCCGGACCGGTTCCCCAGCATTTT. Translation gives CAWSPAGPVPQHF.

The rearrangement uses TRBV6-1 and TRBJ1-4; the D is unclear. CDR1 is MNHNS, CDR2 SASEGT, per germline. The V end was cut by 1 base, the J end by 10 bases, with 16 bases between. The CDR3 is 15 amino acids. The CDR3 nucleotides are TGTGCCAGCAGTGAAGGTCACCGAACAACTGGAAAACTGTTTTTT. Its protein product is CASSEGHRTTGKLFF.

The genes are TRBV12-5 and TRBJ1-1, with TRBD1 matching over 9 bases. The germline CDR1 and CDR2 sequences are LGHNT and FRNRAP. Unmatched junction bases numbered 3, after V lost 1 base and J lost 3 bases. The CDR3 contains 15 residues. Written as DNA, the CDR3 is TGTGCTAGTGGTTTGGGGACAGGGGTGGACACTGAAGCTTTCTTT. It encodes CASGLGTGVDTEAFF. Together with reference TRBV12-5 and TRBJ1-1, the CDR3 gives the full variable domain: DARVTQTPRHKVTEMGQEVTMRCQPILGHNTVFWYRQTMMQGLELLAYFRNRAPLDDSGMPKDRFSAEMPDATLATLKIQPSEPRDSAVYFCASGLGTGVDTEAFFGQGTRLTVV.

CDR3 sequence: CALGGQNTGELFF. The CDR3 DNA is TGTGCCCTCGGGGGCCAGAACACCGGGGAGCTGTTTTTT. J is TRBJ2-2 and V is TRBV10-3; D might be TRBD1 or TRBD2, each matching 6 bases. Trimming took off 11 bases at V and 1 base at J, with 11 bases between the two ends. Germline CDR1 reads ENHRY; CDR2 reads SYGVKD. The CDR3 runs to 13 residues.

V gene TRBV9 combines with J gene TRBJ2-3; 16 bases match TRBD2. The V gene's germline CDR1 is SGDLS and CDR2 YYNGEE. V was clipped by 4 bases and J by 8 bases; unmatched bases: 7. CDR3 length: 16 amino acids. CDR3 sequence (DNA): TGTGCCAGCAGCAGTCCGGGACTAGCGGGAGGGCGTACGCAGTATTTT. Encoded protein: CASSSPGLAGGRTQYF.

This sequence joins TRBV29-1 and TRBJ2-1, with TRBD1 matching over 10 bases. The germline CDR1 and CDR2 sequences are SQVTM and ANQGSEA. Germline trimming cut 2 bases from V and 4 bases from J; bases unmatched to any gene: 8. There are 16 residues in the CDR3. The CDR3 DNA sequence: TGCAGCGTTGAACTTGGGGGACAGGGGATATACAATGAGCAGTTCTTC. As protein: CSVELGGQGIYNEQFF.

This chain connects TRBV30 to TRBJ2-3; the D is unclear. This CDR3 contains 14 residues. Germline V gene lookup returns CDR1 GTSNPN and CDR2 SVGIG (reference sequence). V was clipped by 0 bases and J by 2 bases, with 9 bases between them. As DNA, the CDR3 is TGTGCCTGGAGTGTCCGGACGGCCACAGATACGCAGTATTTT. Translation: CAWSVRTATDTQYF. The variable domain in full, completed from reference TRBV30 and TRBJ2-3, reads SQTIHQWPATLVQPVGSPLSLECTVEGTSNPNLYWYRQAAGRGLQLLFYSVGIGQISSEVPQNLSASRPQDRQFILSSKKLLLSDSGFYLCAWSVRTATDTQYFGPGTRLTVL.

This rearrangement joins TRBV5-1 to TRBJ2-5, with unresolved D. Trimming removed 4 bases from V and 5 bases from J, with 15 bases in between. Germline CDR1 reads SGHRS; CDR2 reads YFSETQ. This CDR3 contains 14 residues. The CDR3 bases are TGCGCCAGCAGCCCAAGTCAACGAGAGGAGACCCAGTACTTC. Its translation: CASSPSQREETQYF. Full variable domain (rest looked up from reference TRBV5-1 and TRBJ2-5): KAGVTQTPRYLIKTRGQQVTLSCSPISGHRSVSWYQQTPGQGLQFLFEYFSETQRNKGNFPGRFSGRQFSNSRSEMNVSTLELGDSALYLCASSPSQREETQYFGPGTRLLVL.

The rearrangement joins TRBV6-1 to TRBJ2-7; no definite D call. Trimming removed 6 bases from V and 4 bases from J, with 13 bases in between. Per the germline V gene, CDR1 is MNHNS and CDR2 is SASEGT. The CDR3 runs 13 residues. The CDR3 DNA reads as TGTGCCAGCAGCGCTCGAGGCTTTTACGAGCAGTACTTC. Protein sequence: CASSARGFYEQYF.

The chain couples TRBV18 to TRBJ2-5; no clear D gene. Germline V gene lookup returns CDR1 KGHSH and CDR2 LQKENI. This CDR3 has 15 residues. Trimming took 3 bases from V and 2 from J, leaving 13 bases between them. In DNA, the CDR3 is TGTGCCAGCTCACCGTTTTCCGGAAATCAAGAGACCCAGTACTTC. This encodes CASSPFSGNQETQYF.

The chain carries TRBV19 and TRBJ1-2, with D possibly matching TRBD1 (5 bases). The germline V gene has CDR1 LNHDA and CDR2 SQIVND (reference sequence). This CDR3 spans 14 amino acids. The germline V and J ends were trimmed by 2 bases and 4 bases, with 11 bases remaining between them. CDR3 nucleotides: TGTGCCAGTAGTATAACGGGGCAGTTCTATGGCTACACCTTC. Its protein product is CASSITGQFYGYTF.

The chain links TRBV9 to TRBJ2-1, with 9 nucleotides matching TRBD2. This CDR3 has 15 amino acids. V trimming: 3 bases; J trimming: 2 bases; junction bases outside the gene matches: 3. The germline V gene has CDR1 SGDLS and CDR2 YYNGEE. CDR3 bases: TGTGCCAGCAGCGGCCGACTAGCGGCCTACAATGAGCAGTTCTTC. Its protein product is CASSGRLAAYNEQFF.

J is TRBJ2-1 and V is TRBV4-1; D ambiguous. Germline V gene data show CDR1 as MGHRA and CDR2 as YSYEKL. The CDR3 contains 14 residues. V was pared by 1 base and J by 9 bases, with 13 bases between. The CDR3 DNA reads as TGCGCCAGCAGCCAAGCTTTGAGTTGGGGTGAGCAGTTCTTC. Translated: CASSQALSWGEQFF.

The chain has TRBV30 and TRBJ1-3; TRBD1 matches at 8 bases. Germline V gives CDR1 GTSNPN, CDR2 SVGIG (reference sequence). The CDR3 totals 14 residues. V shed 1 base and J 4 bases; nucleotides not matched to a gene: 3. Here the CDR3 DNA reads TGTGCCTGGAGTGGGACAGGGTCCGGAAACACCATATATTTT. Residues: CAWSGTGSGNTIYF.

By sample fraction, this clone is large (0.1 to 1%). The chain has TRBV19 and TRBJ2-7; 7 bases fit TRBD1. Looked up from germline, CDR1 is LNHDA and CDR2 is SQIVND (reference sequence). V lost 3 bases and J lost 2; bases outside the gene matches: 13. The CDR3 has 17 residues. The CDR3 loop reads CASSISESLGQTYEQYF. The CDR3 DNA sequence: TGTGCCAGTAGTATCTCCGAATCTCTGGGACAGACCTACGAGCAGTACTTC.

This chain links TRBV11-2 with TRBJ1-1; D gene unclear. Germline V CDR1 and CDR2: SGHAT, FQNNGV. This CDR3 is 15 amino acids long. V shed 6 bases and J shed 1 base, with 15 bases lying between them. The CDR3 protein is CASRSGRAPNTEAFF. CDR3 nucleotides: TGTGCCAGCAGGTCTGGTCGGGCCCCGAACACTGAAGCTTTCTTT.

The V call is TRBV25-1, the J call TRBJ1-6; a possible D gene is TRBD1 (5 bases). CDR1 MGHDK and CDR2 SYGVNS come from the germline V gene. This CDR3 is 16 amino acids long. With 2 bases removed from V and 7 bases from J, the gap between germline ends came to 15 bases. The CDR3: CASSERWGVSNSPLHF. CDR3 coding DNA: TGTGCCAGCAGTGAACGATGGGGGGTTTCAAATTCACCCCTCCACTTT. Full variable domain (rest looked up from reference TRBV25-1 and TRBJ1-6): EADIYQTPRYLVIGTGKKITLECSQTMGHDKMYWYQQDPGMELHLIHYSYGVNSTEKGDLSSESTVSRIRTEHFPLTLESARPSHTSQYLCASSERWGVSNSPLHFGNGTRLTVT.